Below are 20 T cell receptor beta chains sequenced from a single sample in a study of blood T cells in healthy people across ages. Primers used in a second PCR of about 6 to 11 cycles were a sample-barcoded 5' primer and a J-beta primer mix. One entry per CDR3 protein results from TCRdb running MiXCR on the 5' RACE reads. The sample lists hundreds of thousands of distinct CDR3 sequences; more than 50% were seen once. The sample was blood. The receptors stem from a middle-aged man in good health.

This chain connects TRBV20-1 to TRBJ2-1; no clear D gene. V was pared by 0 bases and J by 6 bases, with 6 bases between. The V gene's germline CDR1 is DFQATT and CDR2 SNEGSKA (reference sequence). CDR3 length: 12 amino acids. This CDR3 is CSARDKANEQFF. DNA of the CDR3: TGCAGTGCTAGAGATAAGGCCAATGAGCAGTTCTTC.

The rearrangement uses TRBV28 and TRBJ2-7; D is possibly TRBD1 (6 bases). The germline gives CDR1 MDHEN, CDR2 SYDVKM. The CDR3 spans 13 residues. V was clipped by 10 bases and J by 5 bases, with 18 bases between them. The CDR3 nucleotides read TGTGCCACCATTACAGGGATCAGGAACGAGCAGTACTTC. As protein: CATITGIRNEQYF.

V gene TRBV5-1 combines with J gene TRBJ2-7; 11 bases are shared with TRBD2. V shed 5 bases and J 2 bases; nucleotides not matched to a gene: 6. The CDR3 has 15 residues. In germline, CDR1 is SGHRS, CDR2 YFSETQ. This chain's CDR3 is CASRQNSGRAYEQYF. The CDR3 bases are TGCGCCAGCAGACAGAATAGCGGGAGGGCCTACGAGCAGTACTTC. Filled out from reference TRBV5-1 and TRBJ2-7, the complete variable domain reads KAGVTQTPRYLIKTRGQQVTLSCSPISGHRSVSWYQQTPGQGLQFLFEYFSETQRNKGNFPGRFSGRQFSNSRSEMNVSTLELGDSALYLCASRQNSGRAYEQYFGPGTRLTVT.

The DNA of the CDR3 is TGTACCAGCAGCCCCCCGGGGGTAACTGGGGCCAACGTCCTGACTTTC. This gives the protein CTSSPPGVTGANVLTF. This rearrangement joins TRBV7-2 to TRBJ2-6; tentative D call: TRBD2 (6 bases). The CDR3 length is 16 residues. Germline loops: CDR1 SGHTA, CDR2 FQGNSA. V lost 5 bases to trimming and J lost 2 bases, with 13 bases between them.

This chain links TRBV27 with TRBJ2-7; D not resolved. The end of the DNA is better explained by TRBJ2-5, so the J call may be wrong. This CDR3 is 13 amino acids long. Germline CDR1 reads MNHEY; CDR2 reads SMNVEV (reference sequence). The CDR3 DNA follows: TGTGCCAGCAGTTACGTTCGCGCAGGGACCCAGTACTTC. Protein: CASSYVRAGTQYF.

J is TRBJ1-2 and V is TRBV7-9, with D possibly matching TRBD1 (6 bases). Deletions cut 3 bases from V and 3 bases from J, with 23 bases between. Looked up from germline, CDR1 is SEHNR and CDR2 is FQNEAQ (reference sequence). The CDR3 runs 18 residues. CDR3 DNA: TGTGCCAGCAGCTTTGGTCAGGGGACTACCTTAGGTCACTATGGCTACACCTTC. Its protein is CASSFGQGTTLGHYGYTF.

The chain has TRBV5-1 and TRBJ2-3, with D uncertain. Germline CDR1 SGHRS, CDR2 YFSETQ. There are 14 residues in the CDR3. Between the trimmed V and J ends, which lost 2 bases and 0 bases, there was a span of 7 bases. In DNA, the CDR3 is TGCGCCAGCAGCTTAGGAAAGAGCACAGATACGCAGTATTTT. It translates to CASSLGKSTDTQYF.

This clonotype was detected a few times. V is TRBV4-3 and J is TRBJ2-5; 8 bases fit TRBD1. Germline V gives CDR1 LGHNA, CDR2 YSLEER. This CDR3 is built from 16 residues. With 0 bases clipped from V and 7 bases from J, the junction kept 10 bases outside the gene matches. CDR3 in DNA: TGCGCCAGCAGCCAAGAAGGGGCAGGGGGCGCTGGGACCCAGTACTTC. Translation: CASSQEGAGGAGTQYF.

This clonotype was picked up a small number of times. The CDR3 loop is CASSRGGVRQETQYF. CDR3 DNA sequence: TGTGCCAGCAGCCGCGGGGGGGTACGCCAAGAGACCCAGTACTTC. V gene TRBV7-2 combines with J gene TRBJ2-5, with TRBD2 matching 9 bases. J gave up 1 base and V 5 bases, and 5 bases lay outside the gene matches. The germline gives CDR1 SGHTA, CDR2 FQGNSA. The CDR3 contains 15 residues.

The rearrangement uses TRBV20-1 and TRBJ2-5, with TRBD2 identical over 8 bases. This CDR3 has 14 amino acids. CDR1 is DFQATT and CDR2 is SNEGSKA in the germline V gene (reference sequence). With 2 bases clipped from V and 5 bases from J, the junction kept 7 bases outside the gene matches. The CDR3 coding sequence is TGCAGTGCTAGACTAGCGGGCCTCAGGGAGACCCAGTACTTC. Its translation is CSARLAGLRETQYF.

This rearrangement joins TRBV28 to TRBJ1-2, with D unresolved. From germline, CDR1 is MDHEN and CDR2 SYDVKM. V lost 6 bases and J 5 bases, leaving 10 bases between the germline ends. The CDR3 contains 12 residues. Here the CDR3 DNA reads TGTGCCAGCAGATCCGGAGGGTATGGCTACACCTTC. This sequence encodes CASRSGGYGYTF.

This clonotype was detected only a few times. This chain joins TRBV5-1 and TRBJ2-7; 12 bases are a match to TRBD2. The CDR3 sequence is 18 residues long. With V trimmed by 0 bases and J by 0 bases, 7 bases remained unmatched. Looked up from germline, CDR1 is SGHRS and CDR2 is YFSETQ. CDR3 nucleotide sequence: TGCGCCAGCAGCTTGGTCGACCTAGCGGGAGGGCTCTCCTACGAGCAGTACTTC. It translates to CASSLVDLAGGLSYEQYF.

V is TRBV7-6 and J is TRBJ1-6, with D possibly matching TRBD1 (5 bases). This CDR3 spans 17 amino acids. With 5 bases removed from V and 7 bases from J, the gap between germline ends came to 21 bases. The germline CDR1 and CDR2 sequences are SGHVS and FNYEAQ. The CDR3 spells CASSPIGGVDANSPLHF. CDR3 bases: TGTGCCAGCAGCCCAATTGGGGGTGTGGATGCAAATTCACCCCTCCACTTT.

This clonotype was counted ten times or more. The chain uses TRBV28 and TRBJ2-7; tentative D call: TRBD2 (5 bases). CDR1 and CDR2 from the germline V gene are MDHEN and SYDVKM. The CDR3 extends over 15 amino acids. The ends were cut back, 4 bases at V and 5 bases at J, with 18 bases in the middle. The CDR3 DNA follows: TGTGCCAGCAGTTCACGGACTTCCCGAGGGCACGAGCAGTACTTC. The encoded protein is CASSSRTSRGHEQYF.

The chain uses TRBV29-1 and TRBJ1-4, with D possibly being TRBD1 (6 bases). There are 13 residues in the CDR3. The germline V and J ends were trimmed by 3 bases and 8 bases, with 13 bases remaining between them. The V gene's germline CDR1 is SQVTM and CDR2 ANQGSEA. The CDR3 protein is CSVERGEGEKLFF. DNA for the CDR3: TGCAGCGTTGAGAGGGGGGAAGGAGAAAAACTGTTTTTT.

This chain uses TRBV5-1 with TRBJ2-1, with D hard to call. The CDR3 contains 14 residues. In germline, CDR1 is SGHRS, CDR2 YFSETQ. V was shortened by 6 bases and J by 8 bases, with 18 bases between the two germline ends. The DNA for the CDR3 is TGCGCCAGCACCACCGCCGGAATTTACGATGAGCAGTTCTTC. This translates into CASTTAGIYDEQFF.

The chain is built from TRBV7-6 and TRBJ2-1, with a possible D match to TRBD2 (6 bases). The germline V gene has CDR1 SGHVS and CDR2 FNYEAQ. The CDR3 runs to 17 residues. Trimming cost V 2 bases and J 0 bases, with 14 bases left between them. The CDR3 coding sequence is TGTGCCAGCAGCTTATGGGCTAGCGCTAGCTCCTACAATGAGCAGTTCTTC. Residues: CASSLWASASSYNEQFF. Supplemented by reference TRBV7-6 and TRBJ2-1, the full variable domain reads GAGVSQSPRYKVTKRGQDVALRCDPISGHVSLYWYRQALGQGPEFLTYFNYEAQQDKSGLPNDRFSAERPEGSISTLTIQRTEQRDSAMYRCASSLWASASSYNEQFFGPGTRLTVL.

The chain employs TRBV6-2 or TRBV6-3 and TRBJ2-1; D is unclear. CDR1 is MNHEY and CDR2 is SVGEGT in the germline V gene. The CDR3 contains 16 residues. V was cut by 2 bases and J by 0 bases, with 11 bases left in between. The CDR3 is CASSYPVVSSYNEQFF. The CDR3 nucleotides read TGTGCCAGCAGTTACCCGGTTGTGAGCTCCTACAATGAGCAGTTCTTC.

This clonotype has a single count. The rearrangement links TRBV20-1 to TRBJ2-3; D is ambiguous. The V gene's germline CDR1 is DFQATT and CDR2 SNEGSKA (reference sequence). There are 10 residues in the CDR3. The CDR3: CSPSTDTQYF. As DNA, the CDR3 is TGCAGCCCCAGCACAGATACGCAGTATTTT.

V usage is TRBV29-1 and J usage is TRBJ2-7, with 8 bases aligning to TRBD1. With 6 bases clipped from V and 5 bases from J, the junction kept 9 bases outside the gene matches. Germline CDR1 and CDR2: SQVTM and ANQGSEA. The CDR3 totals 13 residues. In DNA, the CDR3 is TGCAGCGTGAACGACAGGGGAATGGACGAGCAGTACTTC. Protein sequence: CSVNDRGMDEQYF.